This TCR beta chain was retrieved from a study of blood T cell repertoires in COVID-19. Whole-study context: Collection of acute and convalescent COVID-19 samples took place in the United States, Italy and Spain. Sample material is recorded as cDNA or gDNA derived from T cells, B-cell-depleted T cells, or PBMCs.

Trimming removed 3 bases from V and 8 bases from J, with 19 bases in between. The CDR3 loop spans 16 amino acids. Germline-derived CDR1 and CDR2 are SGHAT and FQNNGV. Sequencing was performed with immunoSEQ multiplex PCR; in TCRdb, only in-frame clones are kept and a portion is missing. The repertoire has over 250,000 clones, 89% of them found once; the top ten carry around 2%. The chain links TRBV11-2 to TRBJ1-4, with D hard to call. This clonotype was obtained from a man aged 50 to 60 with acute or convalescent COVID-19. The sample was peripheral blood. CDR3 amino acids: CASSLLRQARREKLFF. The CDR3 DNA sequence: TGTGCCAGCAGCTTGTTACGGCAGGCCCGCAGAGAAAAACTGTTTTTT.